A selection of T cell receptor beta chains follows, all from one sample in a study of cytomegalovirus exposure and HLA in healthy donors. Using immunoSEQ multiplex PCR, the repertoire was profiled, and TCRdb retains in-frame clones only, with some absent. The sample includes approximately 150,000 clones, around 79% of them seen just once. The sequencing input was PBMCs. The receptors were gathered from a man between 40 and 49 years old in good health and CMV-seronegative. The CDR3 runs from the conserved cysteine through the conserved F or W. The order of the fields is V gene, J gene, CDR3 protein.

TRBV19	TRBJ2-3	CASSIDRDRRTDTQYF
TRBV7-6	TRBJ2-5	CASSVVLAGVTETQYF
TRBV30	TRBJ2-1	CAWRAGSRSSYNEQFF
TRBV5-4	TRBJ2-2	CASSKILAANTGELFF
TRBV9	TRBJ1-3	CASSVGSGNTIYF
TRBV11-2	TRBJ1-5	CASSLSGNNQPQHF
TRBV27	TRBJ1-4	CASSPLDFTVNEKLFF
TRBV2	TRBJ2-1	CASSGGRTYNEQFF
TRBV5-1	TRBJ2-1	CASARDRAPNEQFF
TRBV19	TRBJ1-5	CASSIVGERYQPQHF
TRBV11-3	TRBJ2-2	CASSPGVRNTGELFF
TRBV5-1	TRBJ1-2	CASSLAGARGYTF
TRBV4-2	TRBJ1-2	CASSQDGGRGTYGCTF
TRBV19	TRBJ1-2	CASSSTGTFGYGYTF
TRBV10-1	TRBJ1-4	CASSGQLNTRREKLFF
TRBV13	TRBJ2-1	CASSLGDREKGEQFF
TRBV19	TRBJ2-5	CASSISIQETQYF
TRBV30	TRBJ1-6	CAWTGQHNSPLHF
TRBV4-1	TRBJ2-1	CASSPGTGGVEQFF
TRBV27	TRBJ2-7	CASSPEPSPGQGYYPSYEQYF
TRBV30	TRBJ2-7	CAWRSGTPYEQYF
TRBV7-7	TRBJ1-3	CASTRPQGRVWSTIYF
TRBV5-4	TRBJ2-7	CASSRTGRGSYEQYF
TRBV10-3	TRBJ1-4	CAISDRMTNEKLFF
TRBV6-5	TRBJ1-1	CASSYQGQNTEAFF
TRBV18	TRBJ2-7	CASSPNSYEQYF
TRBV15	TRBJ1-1	CATSRGRDRESNTEAFF
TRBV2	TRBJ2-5	CASNSGTGAETQYF
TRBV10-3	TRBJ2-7	CAISSGTSGVSYEQYF
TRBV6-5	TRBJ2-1	CASSSQGWEQFF
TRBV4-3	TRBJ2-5	CASSLRVGETQYF
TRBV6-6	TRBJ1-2	CASSYPRGGYTF
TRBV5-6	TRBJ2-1	CASRREGAYNEQFF
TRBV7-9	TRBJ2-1	CASSLGLATYNEQFF
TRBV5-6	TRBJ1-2	CASSLWSAGVNYGYTF
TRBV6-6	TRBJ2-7	CASKLRVGNYEQYF
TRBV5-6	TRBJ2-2	CASSLRAGGFTGELFF
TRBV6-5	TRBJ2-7	CASSGQTSGRYEQYF
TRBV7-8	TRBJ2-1	CASSAGRSSYNEQFF
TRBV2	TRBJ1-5	CASHLDRGLGEPQHF
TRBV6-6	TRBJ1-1	CASRWTGEGTEAFF
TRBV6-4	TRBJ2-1	CASSESSRVDNEQFF
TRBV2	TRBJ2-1	CASSVVIEGGSGQFF
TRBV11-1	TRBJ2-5	CASSASGRETQYF